The 27 T cell receptor beta chains below come from one sample, sequenced in a study of blood T cell dynamics during melanoma immunotherapy. Time point defined: pre-treatment baseline. The assay was immunoSEQ multiplex PCR, and TCRdb's table has in-frame clones only and misses some. The sample has some 13,000 clones; roughly 84% are singletons. Sample: blood, taken from a patient treated with checkpoint blockade. These receptors all stem from a human donor with melanoma.

V and J are TRBV6-1 and TRBJ2-2; 7 bases line up with TRBD2. The length of the CDR3 is 15 residues. The V segment lost 7 bases and the J segment 1 base; nucleotides outside the gene matches: 6. CDR1 is MNHNS, CDR2 SASEGT, per germline. The CDR3 protein is CASIHTGGNTGELFF. The CDR3 bases are TGTGCCAGCATCCACACGGGGGGGAACACCGGGGAGCTGTTTTTT.

J is TRBJ2-5 and V is TRBV13; 8 bases are shared with TRBD2. V was pared by 5 bases and J by 4 bases, with 9 bases of the junction left unmatched. CDR3 length: 15 amino acids. Germline lookup yields CDR1 PRHDT and CDR2 FYEKMQ (reference sequence). CDR3 coding DNA: TGTGCCAGCAGCACCTGGACTAGCAGAGGAGAGACCCAGTACTTC. Translating gives CASSTWTSRGETQYF.

V is TRBV6-5 and J is TRBJ2-5; TRBD2 agrees at 8 bases. CDR3 length equals 14 residues. The ends lost 5 bases at V and 5 bases at J; junction bases unmatched: 7. Germline-derived CDR1 and CDR2 are MNHEY and SVGAGI. The CDR3 reads CASSRTSRMETQYF. The CDR3 nucleotides are TGTGCCAGCAGTCGGACTAGCAGAATGGAGACCCAGTACTTC.

This chain links TRBV10-3 with TRBJ2-5; 9 bases agree with TRBD2. The V segment lost 1 base and the J segment 4 bases; nucleotides outside the gene matches: 10. Germline V lookup: CDR1 ENHRY, CDR2 SYGVKD. CDR3 size: 17 residues. CDR3: CAISEFGTARGGETQYF. The CDR3, as DNA: TGTGCCATCAGTGAGTTCGGGACAGCGCGGGGGGGAGAGACCCAGTACTTC.

This clone was seen a handful of times. This sequence joins TRBV19 and TRBJ1-5; possible D gene TRBD1, 6 bases. Trimming removed 4 bases at V and 7 bases at J, with 14 bases between. Per the germline V gene, CDR1 is LNHDA and CDR2 is SQIVND (reference sequence). The CDR3 spans 14 residues. The CDR3 reads CASSTTGMGQPQHF. CDR3 in DNA: TGTGCCAGTAGTACCACAGGGATGGGGCAGCCCCAGCATTTT.

The chain uses TRBV7-3 and TRBJ1-4, with D hard to call. This CDR3 is built from 14 residues. CDR1 is SGHTA, CDR2 FQGTGA, per germline. V was cut by 1 base and J by 3 bases, with 6 bases left in between. The CDR3 is CASSLNPANEKLFF. CDR3 coding DNA: TGTGCCAGCAGCTTAAACCCCGCTAATGAAAAACTGTTTTTT.

This chain joins TRBV11-2 and TRBJ2-7; D gene uncertain. This CDR3 has 13 amino acids. The germline CDR1 and CDR2 sequences are SGHAT and FQNNGV. V was cut by 5 bases and J by 2 bases, with 10 bases left in between. CDR3 region: CASSPRRPYEQYF. In DNA form, the CDR3 reads TGTGCCAGCAGCCCCAGACGGCCCTACGAGCAGTACTTC.

This sequence joins TRBV6-1 and TRBJ2-6, with D unresolved. The V and J ends lost 3 bases and 1 base respectively, with 7 bases between them. From germline, CDR1 is MNHNS and CDR2 SASEGT. The CDR3 has 15 residues. CDR3 residues: CASSDGTSGANVLTF. The CDR3 DNA reads TGTGCCAGCAGTGACGGAACATCTGGGGCCAACGTCCTGACTTTC.

The DNA for the CDR3 is TGTGCCTGGAGTTCGAATATTGGGGGGCCCTATGGCTACACCTTC. It specifies CAWSSNIGGPYGYTF. The rearrangement uses TRBV30 and TRBJ1-2, with D possibly being TRBD1 (6 bases). In germline, CDR1 is GTSNPN, CDR2 SVGIG (reference sequence). CDR3 length: 15 residues. Deletions cut 2 bases from V and 4 bases from J, with 17 bases between.

The chain joins TRBV4-1 to TRBJ2-1; 8 bases line up with TRBD2. The CDR3 contains 17 residues. The germline CDR1 and CDR2 sequences are MGHRA and YSYEKL. V dropped 2 bases and J dropped 6; count of bases not matched to a gene: 12. The CDR3 loop reads CASSQLAGTRKGNEQFF. Here the CDR3 DNA reads TGCGCCAGCAGCCAATTAGCCGGGACTAGGAAGGGCAATGAGCAGTTCTTC.

The J gene is TRBJ1-1, the V gene TRBV21-1; TRBD1 is the table's D call, not checked against the DNA. TRBV21-1 is a known pseudogene. This CDR3 is built from 22 residues. This CDR3 is CASSKVQPGQGLPRGLNTEAFF. The CDR3 DNA is TGTGCCAGCAGCAAAGTCCAACCGGGACAGGGTCTTCCAAGGGGATTAAACACTGAAGCTTTCTTT.

The CDR3 sequence: CASSQPGRLNTGELFF. The CDR3 DNA is TGCGCCAGCAGCCAACCGGGACGCTTGAACACCGGGGAGCTGTTTTTT. This chain uses TRBV4-1 with TRBJ2-2; D is tentatively TRBD1 or TRBD2 (5 bases each). The CDR3 runs to 16 residues. With 2 bases removed from V and 1 base from J, the gap between germline ends came to 11 bases. Germline V lookup: CDR1 MGHRA, CDR2 YSYEKL.

The rearrangement links TRBV30 to TRBJ2-5; 9 bases fit TRBD1. Unmatched junction bases numbered 5, after V lost 1 base and J lost 2 bases. CDR3 length: 15 residues. Germline values: CDR1 GTSNPN, CDR2 SVGIG (reference sequence). This CDR3 is CAWSAGTGRQETQYF. The DNA of the CDR3 is TGTGCCTGGAGTGCCGGGACAGGGAGGCAAGAGACCCAGTACTTC.

J is TRBJ2-3 and V is TRBV6-6; 7 nucleotides align to TRBD2. V gave up 3 bases and J gave up 1 base; unmatched junction bases: 4. The CDR3 runs to 15 residues. The germline gives CDR1 MNHNY, CDR2 SVGAGI (reference sequence). The CDR3 loop is CASSYPAGGTDTQYF. CDR3 sequence (DNA): TGTGCCAGCAGTTATCCCGCGGGAGGCACAGATACGCAGTATTTT.

In its sample, this clone was seen a few times. The V gene is TRBV5-1, the J gene TRBJ2-7; D may be TRBD1 (6 bases). The V end lost 7 bases, the J end lost 4 bases, and 18 bases lay between the germline ends. Germline loops: CDR1 SGHRS, CDR2 YFSETQ. The CDR3 covers 14 residues. CDR3 sequence reads: CASGGQGYRYEQYF. The CDR3 region has the DNA TGCGCCAGCGGGGGCCAGGGTTACCGGTACGAGCAGTACTTC.

The chain uses TRBV6-1 and TRBJ1-1, with a possible D match to TRBD1 (6 bases). This CDR3 is built from 12 residues. Germline V gives CDR1 MNHNS, CDR2 SASEGT. Trimming removed 5 bases at V and 7 bases at J, with 11 bases between. The CDR3 loop is CASSNDRREAFF. The CDR3 nucleotides are TGTGCCAGCAGTAATGACAGGCGTGAAGCTTTCTTT.

This chain links TRBV18 with TRBJ2-1; D might be TRBD2 (5 bases). Trimming pared 1 base from V and 6 bases from J, leaving 13 bases between. CDR1 is KGHSH and CDR2 is LQKENI in the germline V gene. CDR3 length equals 15 residues. The CDR3 sequence: CASSPLSRRSNEQFF. The DNA for the CDR3 is TGTGCCAGCTCACCACTTTCACGGAGGAGCAATGAGCAGTTCTTC.

The DNA of the CDR3 is TGCGCCAGCAGCCAAGGAGGCGCCTCTAATGAAAAACTGTTTTTT. Protein sequence: CASSQGGASNEKLFF. The chain links TRBV4-1 to TRBJ1-4; unclear D gene. The germline gives CDR1 MGHRA, CDR2 YSYEKL. The CDR3 consists of 15 residues. Trimming took off 1 base at V and 3 bases at J, with 9 bases between the two ends.

This clone was seen a few times. This chain links TRBV7-8 with TRBJ2-7; D possibly corresponds to TRBD2 (5 bases). Germline V gene lookup returns CDR1 SGHVS and CDR2 FQNEAQ. The CDR3 totals 15 residues. The germline V and J ends were trimmed by 4 bases and 0 bases, with 13 bases remaining between them. CDR3 region: CASSSRRFSSYEQYF. CDR3 in DNA: TGTGCCAGCAGCTCTAGGAGGTTTAGCTCCTACGAGCAGTACTTC.

V gene TRBV7-3 combines with J gene TRBJ2-3; TRBD2 matches 9 bases. V shed 2 bases, J shed 2 bases, and the junction held 5 bases outside the gene matches. Germline CDR1 SGHTA, CDR2 FQGTGA. The CDR3 runs 16 residues. CDR3 loop: CASSLVAGANTDTQYF. The CDR3 DNA reads TGTGCCAGCAGCTTAGTAGCGGGGGCCAACACAGATACGCAGTATTTT.

The chain recombines TRBV7-6 with TRBJ2-7, with 8 bases lining up with TRBD1. Germline V gives CDR1 SGHVS, CDR2 FNYEAQ. The CDR3 extends over 15 amino acids. The ends lost 1 base at V and 2 bases at J; junction bases unmatched: 4. The CDR3 DNA reads as TGTGCCAGCAGCTTAGAAGAGACAGGGGCCTACGAGCAGTACTTC. Translating gives CASSLEETGAYEQYF.

This clone appeared once. The chain employs TRBV20-1 and TRBJ1-2, with D hard to call. Germline CDR1 and CDR2: DFQATT and SNEGSKA (reference sequence). This CDR3 is 11 amino acids long. V was shortened by 2 bases and J by 5 bases, with 6 bases between the two germline ends. The CDR3 sequence: CSARFNYGYTF. The CDR3 coding sequence is TGCAGTGCTAGATTCAATTATGGCTACACCTTC.

This chain links TRBV7-3 with TRBJ2-2; D remains unclear. The ends were cut back, 5 bases at V and 5 bases at J, with 6 bases in the middle. The length of the CDR3 is 12 residues. Germline V gives CDR1 SGHTA, CDR2 FQGTGA. CDR3 in amino acids: CASSLATGELFF. CDR3 sequence (DNA): TGTGCCAGCAGCCTGGCGACCGGGGAGCTGTTTTTT.

This sequence joins TRBV18 and TRBJ2-6, with D tentatively TRBD2 (6 bases). The CDR3 runs to 18 residues. V lost 2 bases, J lost 0 bases, and 14 bases lay in between. Germline lookup yields CDR1 KGHSH and CDR2 LQKENI. CDR3 in DNA: TGTGCCAGCTCACCATTCGGGAGCAGACCCTCTGGGGCCAACGTCCTGACTTTC. Protein sequence: CASSPFGSRPSGANVLTF.

V usage is TRBV28 and J usage is TRBJ1-1; D may be TRBD1 (6 bases). Trimming removed 1 base from V and 4 bases from J, with 13 bases in between. From germline, CDR1 is MDHEN and CDR2 SYDVKM. The CDR3 extends over 15 amino acids. CDR3 bases: TGTGCCAGCAGTTTATTTCAGGGGTGGGGCACTGAAGCTTTCTTT. Its protein product is CASSLFQGWGTEAFF. Full variable domain (rest looked up from reference TRBV28 and TRBJ1-1): DVKVTQSSRYLVKRTGEKVFLECVQDMDHENMFWYRQDPGLGLRLIYFSYDVKMKEKGDIPEGYSVSREKKERFSLILESASTNQTSMYLCASSLFQGWGTEAFFGQGTRLTVV.

The chain employs TRBV7-9 and TRBJ2-1; TRBD1 matches at 9 bases. Germline V lookup: CDR1 SEHNR, CDR2 FQNEAQ (reference sequence). This CDR3 comprises 14 residues. V gave up 4 bases and J gave up 15 bases; unmatched junction bases: 13. CDR3 DNA: TGTGCCAGCAGCTACCGACAGGGGGTAATGCACGTGTTCTTC. Its protein is CASSYRQGVMHVFF.

This rearrangement joins TRBV7-9 to TRBJ1-1; 9 nucleotides align to TRBD1. Germline CDR1 SEHNR, CDR2 FQNEAQ (reference sequence). This CDR3 spans 18 amino acids. V lost 5 bases and J lost 3; bases outside the gene matches: 16. DNA for the CDR3: TGTGCCAGCAGCAAGGGACAGGGAGTTAGGTTCGTCGACACTGAAGCTTTCTTT. It specifies CASSKGQGVRFVDTEAFF. Looking up the rest from reference TRBV7-9 and TRBJ1-1 gives the full variable domain: DTGVSQNPRHKITKRGQNVTFRCDPISEHNRLYWYRQTLGQGPEFLTYFQNEAQLEKSRLLSDRFSAERPKGSFSTLEIQRTEQGDSAMYLCASSKGQGVRFVDTEAFFGQGTRLTVV.